Included here is one T cell receptor beta chain sequence, with context. The sample is drawn from a study of blood T cell repertoires in COVID-19. Study-level information: The United States, Italy and Spain were the sources of the acute and convalescent COVID-19 samples. In each case, the material was cDNA or gDNA derived from T cells, B-cell-depleted T cells, or PBMCs.

Trimming cost V 0 bases and J 2 bases; bases outside gene matches: 6. The CDR3 runs 16 residues. Per the germline V gene, CDR1 is LGHDT and CDR2 is YNNKEL (reference sequence). The protocol was immunoSEQ multiplex PCR, while the TCRdb copy is restricted to in-frame clones and leaves out a portion. The sample lists approximately 350,000 clones; 85% to 90% were seen once. It was during active infection that Seattle patients were enrolled and then longitudinally followed. The sample was peripheral blood. The receptor was isolated from a woman aged 45-59 years with COVID-19, enrolled during active disease. The chain recombines TRBV3-1 (or the pseudogene TRBV3-2) with TRBJ2-7; TRBD2 matches 8 bases. CDR3 residues: CASSQEASGLPYEQYF. The CDR3 DNA reads TGTGCCAGCAGCCAAGAAGCTAGCGGGCTTCCCTACGAGCAGTACTTC.